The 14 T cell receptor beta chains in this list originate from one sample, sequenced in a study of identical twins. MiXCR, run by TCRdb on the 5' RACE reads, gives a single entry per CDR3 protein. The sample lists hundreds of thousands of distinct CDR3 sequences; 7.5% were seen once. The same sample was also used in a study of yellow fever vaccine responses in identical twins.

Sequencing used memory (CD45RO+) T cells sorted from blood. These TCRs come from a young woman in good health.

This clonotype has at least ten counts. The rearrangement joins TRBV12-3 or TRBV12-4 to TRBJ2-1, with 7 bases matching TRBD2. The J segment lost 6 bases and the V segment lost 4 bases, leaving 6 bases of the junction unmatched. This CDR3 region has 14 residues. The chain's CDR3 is CASSSAGRPNEQFF. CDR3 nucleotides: TGTGCCAGCAGTTCCGCCGGGAGGCCCAATGAGCAGTTCTTC.

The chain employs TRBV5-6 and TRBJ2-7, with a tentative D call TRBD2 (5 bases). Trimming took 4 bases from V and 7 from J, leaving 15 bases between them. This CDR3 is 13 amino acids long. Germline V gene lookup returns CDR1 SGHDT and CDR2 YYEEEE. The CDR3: CASSTTPSGEQYF. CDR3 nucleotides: TGTGCCAGCAGCACCACTCCCTCGGGGGAGCAGTACTTC.

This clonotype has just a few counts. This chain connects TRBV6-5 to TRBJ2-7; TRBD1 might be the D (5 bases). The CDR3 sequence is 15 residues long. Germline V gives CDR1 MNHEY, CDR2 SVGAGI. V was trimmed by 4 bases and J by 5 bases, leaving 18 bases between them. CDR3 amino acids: CASSLLGQHPHEQYF. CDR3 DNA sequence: TGTGCCAGCAGTTTACTCGGACAACACCCCCACGAGCAGTACTTC.

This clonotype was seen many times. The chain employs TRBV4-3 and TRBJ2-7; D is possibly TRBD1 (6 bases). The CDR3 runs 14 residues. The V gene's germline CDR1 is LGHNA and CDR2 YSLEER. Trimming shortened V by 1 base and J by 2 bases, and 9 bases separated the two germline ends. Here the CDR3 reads CASSQATGPYEQYF. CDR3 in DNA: TGCGCCAGCAGCCAAGCCACAGGGCCCTACGAGCAGTACTTC.

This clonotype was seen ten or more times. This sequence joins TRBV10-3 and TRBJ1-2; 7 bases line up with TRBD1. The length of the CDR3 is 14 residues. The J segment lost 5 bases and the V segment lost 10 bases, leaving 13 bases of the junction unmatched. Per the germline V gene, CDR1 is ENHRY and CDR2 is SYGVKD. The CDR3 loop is CATKEAGTDYGYTF. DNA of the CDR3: TGTGCCACCAAAGAAGCAGGGACAGATTATGGCTACACCTTC.

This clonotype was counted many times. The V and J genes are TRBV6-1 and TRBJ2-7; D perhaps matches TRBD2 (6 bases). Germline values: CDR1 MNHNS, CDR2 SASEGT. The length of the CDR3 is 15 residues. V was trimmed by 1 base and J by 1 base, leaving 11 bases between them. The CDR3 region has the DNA TGTGCCAGCAGTGAAGGGGGACTGAAATCCTACGAGCAGTACTTC. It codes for CASSEGGLKSYEQYF.

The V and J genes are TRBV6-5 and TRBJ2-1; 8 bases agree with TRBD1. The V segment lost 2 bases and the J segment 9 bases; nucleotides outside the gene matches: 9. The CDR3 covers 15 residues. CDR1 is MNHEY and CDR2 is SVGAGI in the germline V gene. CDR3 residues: CASSYTGQGPGEQFF. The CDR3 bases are TGTGCCAGCAGTTACACTGGACAGGGTCCGGGTGAGCAGTTCTTC.

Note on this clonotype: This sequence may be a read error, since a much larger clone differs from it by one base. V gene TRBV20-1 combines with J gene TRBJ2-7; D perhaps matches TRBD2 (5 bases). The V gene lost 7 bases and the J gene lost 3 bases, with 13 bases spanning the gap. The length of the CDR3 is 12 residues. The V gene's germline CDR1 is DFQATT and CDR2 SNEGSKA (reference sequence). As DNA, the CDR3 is TGCAGTGGCCTGACGGGAAACTACGAGCAGTACTTC. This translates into CSGLTGNYEQYF.

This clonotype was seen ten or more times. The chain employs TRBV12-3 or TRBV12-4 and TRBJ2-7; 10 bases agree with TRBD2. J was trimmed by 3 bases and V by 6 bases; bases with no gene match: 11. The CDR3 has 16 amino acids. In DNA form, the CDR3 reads TGTGCCAGCAGCAACAAAACCGGGACTAGCGTCTACGAGCAGTACTTC. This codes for CASSNKTGTSVYEQYF.

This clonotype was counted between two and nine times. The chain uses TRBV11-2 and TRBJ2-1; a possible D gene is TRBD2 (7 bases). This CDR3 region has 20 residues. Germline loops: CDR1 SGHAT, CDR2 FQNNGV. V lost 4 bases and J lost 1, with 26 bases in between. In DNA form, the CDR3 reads TGTGCCAGCAGCTCCCCCCGGGGGGCTAGCTTAGGGAAATCCTACAATGAGCAGTTCTTC. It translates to CASSSPRGASLGKSYNEQFF.

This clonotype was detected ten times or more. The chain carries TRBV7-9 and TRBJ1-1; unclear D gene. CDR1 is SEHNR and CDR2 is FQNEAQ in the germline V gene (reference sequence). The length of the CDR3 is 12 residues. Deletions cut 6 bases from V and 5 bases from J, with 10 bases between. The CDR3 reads CASRPGVTEAFF. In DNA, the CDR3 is TGTGCCAGCAGGCCCGGGGTTACTGAAGCTTTCTTT.

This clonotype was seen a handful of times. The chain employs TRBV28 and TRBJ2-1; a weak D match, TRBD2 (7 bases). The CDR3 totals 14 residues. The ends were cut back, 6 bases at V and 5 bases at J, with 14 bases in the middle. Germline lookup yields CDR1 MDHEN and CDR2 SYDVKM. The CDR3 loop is CASSPWGGHNEQFF. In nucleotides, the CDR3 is TGTGCCAGCAGCCCATGGGGGGGCCACAATGAGCAGTTCTTC.

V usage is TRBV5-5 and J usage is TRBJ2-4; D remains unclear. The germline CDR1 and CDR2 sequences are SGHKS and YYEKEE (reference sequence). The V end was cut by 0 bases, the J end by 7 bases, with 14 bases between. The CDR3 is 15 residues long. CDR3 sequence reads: CASSLALVGWNIQYF. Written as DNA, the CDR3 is TGTGCCAGCAGCTTGGCCTTAGTAGGGTGGAACATTCAGTACTTC.

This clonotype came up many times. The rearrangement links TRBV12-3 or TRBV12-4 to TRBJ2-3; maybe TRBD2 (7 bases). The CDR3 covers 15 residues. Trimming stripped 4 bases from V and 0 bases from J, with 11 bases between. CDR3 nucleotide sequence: TGTGCCAGCAGTTCAAGCGGGACAAGCACAGATACGCAGTATTTT. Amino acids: CASSSSGTSTDTQYF.